The subject of this entry is one T cell receptor beta chain. Its antigen remains unidentified. Use of 60 Vbeta and 13 Jbeta primers characterized the PCR. Using immunoSEQ multiplex PCR, the repertoire was profiled, and TCRdb retains in-frame clones only, with some absent. Here the sample table reports about 77,000 clones. V shed 2 bases, J shed 0 bases, and the junction held 4 bases outside the gene matches. The CDR3 has 15 residues. Per germline, CDR1 SGHAT and CDR2 FQNNGV. This entry comes from a study of cytomegalovirus exposure and HLA in healthy donors. Study-wide findings and caveats: Associated with cytomegalovirus, according to the listing, were 150 to 200 TCR beta chains.

Material for sequencing was PBMCs. This clonotype was sampled from a man aged 45-65 years in good health and CMV-seropositive. The chain carries TRBV11-2 and TRBJ2-7; TRBD1 matches at 7 bases. CDR3 sequence reads: CASSLSSGGSYEQYV. CDR3 nucleotide sequence: TGTGCCAGCAGCTTAAGCTCAGGGGGCTCCTACGAGCAGTACGTC.